Listed below are T cell receptor beta chains from one sample, sequenced in a study of CD8 T cells in ankylosing spondylitis. TCRdb itself ran the 5' RACE reads through MiXCR, one entry per CDR3 protein. The table has just over 300,000 distinct CDR3 sequences, less than 25% seen once; the top ten hold 3.5%. The specimen sequenced was blood, either unsorted or a sorted T cell fraction (not recorded which). The receptors originated from a female donor with ankylosing spondylitis or in good health (not recorded which). Both conserved end residues are part of each CDR3. A D gene is named only where the DNA matches it firmly. Clone sizes are given selectively: once, few, many, or a class where the clone is expanded.

V	size	J	D	CDR3	DNA
TRBV10-2	NA	TRBJ2-2	TRBD2	CASRERETGELFF	TGCGCCAGCAGGGAGCGGGAGACCGGGGAGCTGTTTTTT
TRBV29-1	few	TRBJ2-7	NA	CSVEEGNEQYF	TGCAGCGTTGAAGAAGGGAACGAGCAGTACTTC
TRBV30	NA	TRBJ2-1	NA	CAWSLTREHNHEQFF	TGTGCCTGGAGTCTTACGCGCGAACATAACCATGAGCAGTTCTTC
TRBV7-2	NA	TRBJ2-2	NA	CASSPIVIGELFF	TGTGCCAGCAGCCCTATTGTTATCGGGGAGCTGTTTTTT
TRBV15	NA	TRBJ2-3	NA	CATTTETMIKDTQYF	TGTGCCACCACGACGGAAACTATGATTAAGGATACGCAGTATTTT
TRBV18	few	TRBJ2-7	TRBD2	CASSDTSGRLDEQYF	TGTGCCAGCTCAGACACTAGCGGGAGGCTTGACGAGCAGTATTTC
TRBV5-1	NA	TRBJ2-3	TRBD2	CASSLVTSGGDTQYF	TGCGCCAGCAGCTTGGTTACTAGCGGTGGAGATACGCAGTATTTT
TRBV6-1	NA	TRBJ2-3	NA	CASTSSILGTDTQYF	TGTGCCAGCACCTCGTCGATCCTGGGGACAGATACGCAGTATTTT
TRBV27	NA	TRBJ2-1	NA	CASSPGGGLTYNEQFF	TGTGCCAGCAGTCCCGGAGGCGGCCTCACCTACAATGAGCAGTTCTTC
TRBV24-1	NA	TRBJ2-3	TRBD1	CATSGTGGLDTQYF	TGTGCCACCAGTGGGACAGGGGGGCTAGATACGCAGTATTTT
TRBV28	NA	TRBJ2-3	NA	CASSPRTGIVPTDTQYF	TGTGCCAGCAGTCCGCGGACGGGAATCGTTCCCACAGATACGCAGTATTTT
TRBV6-2/TRBV6-3	NA	TRBJ2-5	NA	CASSSPHRGETQYF	TGTGCCAGCAGTTCACCACATAGGGGGGAGACCCAGTACTTC
TRBV7-2	NA	TRBJ2-3	NA	CASSPEGRHHDTQYF	TGTGCCAGCAGCCCTGAGGGACGCCACCACGATACGCAGTATTTT
TRBV10-3	few	TRBJ1-2	NA	CAISESGDYGYTF	TGTGCCATCAGTGAGTCAGGGGACTATGGCTACACCTTC
TRBV27	NA	TRBJ2-5	TRBD1	CASSFWDRQETQYF	TGTGCCAGCAGTTTTTGGGACAGGCAAGAGACCCAGTACTTC
TRBV7-9	few	TRBJ2-1	NA	CASSSYSRPMTEQFF	TGTGCCAGCAGCTCCTACTCCAGACCCATGACCGAGCAGTTCTTC
TRBV20-1	NA	TRBJ2-7	TRBD2	CSANGLAYEQYF	TGCAGTGCTAACGGACTAGCCTACGAGCAGTACTTC
TRBV15	few	TRBJ2-3	TRBD2	CATSRDLGSGNGDTQYF	TGTGCCACCAGCAGAGATTTAGGGAGCGGGAACGGGGATACGCAGTATTTT
TRBV5-5	few	TRBJ2-1	NA	CASSFSVWGNEQFF	TGTGCCAGCAGCTTTTCTGTGTGGGGCAATGAGCAGTTCTTC
TRBV6-5	NA	TRBJ2-5	NA	CASSYPGAQETQYF	TGTGCCAGCAGTTACCCGGGTGCGCAAGAGACCCAGTACTTC
TRBV5-1	many	TRBJ1-1	TRBD1	CASSLVPRDRRVNTEAFF	TGCGCCAGCAGCTTGGTACCCCGGGACAGGAGGGTCAACACTGAAGCTTTCTTT
TRBV9	few	TRBJ2-6	NA	CASSVQVTGANVLTF	TGTGCCAGCAGCGTTCAAGTGACTGGGGCCAACGTCCTGACTTTC
TRBV6-1	few	TRBJ2-1	NA	CASSRLPPGYNEQFF	TGTGCCAGCAGTCGACTGCCCCCTGGCTACAATGAGCAGTTCTTC
TRBV7-9	NA	TRBJ2-1	TRBD2	CASSSVSGAYNEQFF	TGTGCCAGCAGCTCCGTGAGCGGGGCCTACAATGAGCAGTTCTTC
TRBV20-1	few	TRBJ2-1	NA	CSARDPAGKKVSYNEQFF	TGCAGTGCTAGAGATCCGGCAGGGAAGAAGGTCTCCTACAATGAGCAGTTCTTC
TRBV7-3	few	TRBJ2-1	NA	CASSLDGGYGQFF	TGTGCCAGCAGCTTAGATGGGGGCTATGGTCAGTTCTTC
TRBV27	many	TRBJ2-5	NA	CASSLAGLNKETQYF	TGTGCCAGCAGTTTGGCGGGACTGAACAAAGAGACCCAGTACTTC
TRBV9	few	TRBJ2-1	NA	CASARGNEQFF	TGTGCCAGCGCCAGAGGCAATGAGCAGTTCTTC
TRBV20-1	few	TRBJ1-1	NA	CSASSSGLALGAFF	TGCAGTGCTAGTTCTTCAGGTCTAGCGTTAGGAGCTTTCTTT
TRBV15	many	TRBJ2-5	NA	CATSREVGETQYF	TGTGCCACCAGCAGAGAGGTGGGCGAGACCCAGTACTTC
TRBV12-3/TRBV12-4	NA	TRBJ2-7	TRBD1	CASSSLQGVYEQYF	TGTGCCAGCAGTTCTTTACAGGGGGTCTACGAGCAGTACTTC
TRBV7-6	NA	TRBJ2-7	NA	CASSLLARESYEQYF	TGTGCCAGCAGCTTACTAGCGAGAGAGTCCTACGAGCAGTACTTC
TRBV6-5	many	TRBJ1-2	NA	CASSYDRTTYGYTF	TGTGCCAGCAGTTACGACAGAACGACTTATGGCTACACCTTC
TRBV5-1	NA	TRBJ2-7	NA	CASSHGTGDEQYF	TGCGCCAGCAGCCACGGGACTGGCGACGAGCAGTACTTC
TRBV29-1	NA	TRBJ2-1	NA	CSVEQGRSEQFF	TGCAGCGTTGAGCAGGGACGTAGTGAGCAGTTCTTC
TRBV20-1	many	TRBJ2-7	TRBD2	CSASTTSGIREQYF	TGCAGTGCTAGTACGACTAGCGGGATTCGCGAGCAGTACTTC
TRBV29-1	NA	TRBJ1-1	NA	CSVRQVGTEAFF	TGCAGCGTTAGACAGGTTGGTACTGAAGCTTTCTTT
TRBV20-1	NA	TRBJ2-7	NA	CSGSEPGYYEQYF	TGCAGTGGCAGCGAGCCGGGGTACTACGAGCAGTACTTC
TRBV30	NA	TRBJ2-2	NA	CAWSEDNTGELFF	TGTGCCTGGAGTGAGGACAACACCGGGGAGCTGTTTTTT
TRBV6-6	NA	TRBJ2-7	TRBD1	CASRGQGIYEQYF	TGTGCCAGCAGGGGACAGGGAATTTACGAGCAGTACTTC
TRBV6-1	few	TRBJ2-3	NA	CASTSEGQVTDTQYF	TGTGCCAGCACCTCGGAGGGGCAGGTAACAGATACGCAGTATTTT
TRBV5-1	NA	TRBJ1-1	NA	CASSLVAAGTEAFF	TGCGCCAGCAGCTTGGTAGCGGCGGGCACTGAAGCTTTCTTT
TRBV18	NA	TRBJ2-5	NA	CASSPSRETQHF	TGTGCCAGCTCACCCTCTCGGGAGACCCAGCACTTC
TRBV2	many	TRBJ2-1	NA	CASYDRLGNEQFF	TGTGCCAGCTACGACAGGCTTGGCAATGAGCAGTTCTTC
TRBV28	NA	TRBJ2-7	TRBD2	CASSTGTSGLPRYEQYF	TGTGCCAGCAGTACGGGGACTAGCGGGCTTCCAAGGTACGAGCAGTACTTC
TRBV11-2	once	TRBJ1-5	NA	CASSLDPGGQPQHF	TGTGCCAGCAGCTTAGACCCGGGGGGTCAGCCCCAGCATTTT
TRBV20-1	many	TRBJ2-7	TRBD2	CSARDKTSGYEQYF	TGCAGTGCTAGAGATAAGACTAGCGGCTACGAGCAGTACTTC
TRBV23-1	few	TRBJ1-5	NA	CASSQSRSRVRPQHF	TGCGCCAGCAGTCAATCAAGGTCCAGGGTTCGGCCCCAGCATTTT
TRBV29-1	NA	TRBJ1-4	TRBD1	CSAMTGGVEKLFF	TGCAGCGCTATGACAGGGGGCGTTGAAAAACTGTTTTTT
TRBV12-3/TRBV12-4	NA	TRBJ2-1	NA	CASRGPRAPDYNEQFF	TGTGCCAGCAGGGGCCCTCGGGCCCCAGACTACAATGAGCAGTTCTTC
TRBV7-9	NA	TRBJ2-1	TRBD2	CASSLLAGVPNEQFF	TGTGCCAGCAGCCTCCTAGCGGGAGTTCCCAATGAGCAGTTCTTC
TRBV19	NA	TRBJ2-5	TRBD2	CASSGLAGGWGETQYF	TGTGCCAGTAGCGGACTAGCGGGAGGCTGGGGGGAGACCCAGTACTTC
TRBV20-1	NA	TRBJ1-1	NA	CSAREGKTEAFF	TGCAGTGCTAGAGAGGGAAAAACTGAAGCTTTCTTT
TRBV6-5	few	TRBJ2-3	NA	CASSSQEGEPDTQYF	TGTGCCAGCAGTTCCCAGGAGGGAGAACCAGATACGCAGTATTTT
TRBV29-1	many	TRBJ2-1	TRBD2	CSVTVAGRTTNEQFF	TGCAGCGTCACCGTAGCGGGGAGAACCACCAATGAGCAGTTCTTC
TRBV25-1	NA	TRBJ2-7	NA	CASSELPGSYQQYF	TGTGCCAGCAGTGAGCTCCCTGGAAGCTACCAGCAGTACTTC
TRBV20-1	NA	TRBJ2-7	NA	CSALKVLEQYF	TGCAGTGCTCTTAAGGTCCTCGAGCAGTACTTC
TRBV12-3/TRBV12-4	many	TRBJ2-2	NA	CASTSTLNTGELFF	TGTGCCAGCACCTCTACCTTGAACACCGGGGAGCTGTTTTTT
TRBV4-3	few	TRBJ1-6	TRBD1	CASSQGDRGYSPLHF	TGCGCCAGCAGCCAAGGGGACAGGGGCTATTCACCCCTCCACTTT
TRBV27	many	TRBJ1-2	NA	CASRTRPDSEYGYTF	TGTGCCAGCAGAACAAGACCGGACAGCGAGTATGGCTACACCTTC